What follows is one TCR beta chain and its context. What it binds is not known. The data were obtained in a study of blood T cells in healthy people across ages. CDR3 length: 14 residues. V was clipped by 7 bases and J by 3 bases, with 14 bases between them. Primers used in a second PCR of roughly 7 to 12 cycles were a sample-barcoded 5' primer and a J-beta primer mix. TCRdb called the 5' RACE reads again in MiXCR, with one record for every CDR3 protein. Of 1.5 million to 2 million distinct CDR3 sequences listed, 25% to 30% are singletons. Whole-study findings and limits: A greater number of naive CD4+ cells and higher diversity distinguished long-lived donors from aged donors. Roughly linearly, TCR beta diversity per million T cells fell as age increased.

Each donor had approximately 10 milliliters of peripheral blood drawn. Isolation per sample recovered at least 6 million PBMCs. Sequencing input: blood. The V gene is TRBV12-3 or TRBV12-4, the J gene TRBJ2-3, with a tentative D call TRBD1 (6 bases). The sequence was collected from a woman aged 30 to 39 in good health. The chain's CDR3 is CASKTGTTTDTQYF. The CDR3 DNA follows: TGTGCCAGCAAAACCGGGACAACAACAGATACGCAGTATTTT.